Sequencing of this TCR beta chain was carried out in a study of T cells after yellow fever vaccination. Regarding this clonotype: The antigen is not known.

In TCRdb, the 5' RACE reads were re-called with MiXCR into one record per CDR3 protein. The sample carries a few hundred thousand distinct CDR3 sequences, around a sixth recorded once. Findings and caveats of the study: Overall, a small share of clonotypes was seen in both CD4 and CD8 compartments. The booster response re-showed most primary clones: around 96% CD4, approximately 90% CD8.

Trimming removed 0 bases from V and 0 bases from J; junction bases left unmatched: 9. Germline loops: CDR1 MNHEY, CDR2 SVGAGI. The CDR3 totals 18 residues. J is TRBJ2-5 and V is TRBV6-5, with TRBD1 matching over 8 bases. Sequencing was performed on PBMCs, taken about 5 days after the first yellow fever vaccination. The source is a man aged 18-30 years who received the YFV17D yellow fever vaccine. CDR3 nucleotides: TGTGCCAGCAGTTACTCGATCAGGACAGGGTCAAACCAAGAGACCCAGTACTTC. It specifies CASSYSIRTGSNQETQYF.